These 14 T cell receptor beta chains came from one sample sequenced in a study of neurological immune-mediated disorders (dated by TCRdb to between 2018 and 2021). The library was produced with 5' RACE. These reads were obtained on an Illumina HiSeq 2500. TCRdb applied fastp at Q25 and MiXCR to the public reads, then kept only in-frame beta chains. For every CDR3 protein sequence, its rows merge into one entry that carries the most common genes and DNA. The sample table shows roughly 75,000 distinct CDR3 sequences, and 2.6% are seen once. In total, the top ten clones hold around 1.1% of the sample. What was sequenced was PBMCs. The receptors stem from a woman younger than 45 with multiple sclerosis.

Ten or more counts support this clonotype. The gene calls are TRBV4-2 and TRBJ1-2, with unresolved D. Trimming left V 0 bases short and J 8 bases short, with 19 bases between. The germline V gene encodes CDR1 LGHNA and CDR2 YNFKEQ. The CDR3 is 16 amino acids. In DNA, the CDR3 is TGTGCCAGCAGCCAAGATCTTCGCGGTCGGGAGGTCGGCTACACCTTC. This encodes CASSQDLRGREVGYTF.

This clonotype has a count of ten or more. The CDR3 sequence is CASSLAASGANVLTF. The CDR3 nucleotides read TGTGCCAGCAGCTTAGCAGCGTCGGGGGCCAACGTCCTGACTTTC. J is TRBJ2-6 and V is TRBV7-9; D not certain. CDR3 length: 15 amino acids. Germline lookup yields CDR1 SEHNR and CDR2 FQNEAQ (reference sequence). Deletions cut 0 bases from V and 4 bases from J, with 7 bases between.

Ten or more counts support this clonotype. The chain uses TRBV29-1 and TRBJ1-1; the match to TRBD1 covers 9 bases. The J segment lost 4 bases and the V segment lost 5 bases, leaving 2 bases of the junction unmatched. This CDR3 is built from 12 residues. CDR1 SQVTM and CDR2 ANQGSEA come from the germline V gene. CDR3 amino acids: CSVRQGVTEAFF. The CDR3 DNA follows: TGCAGCGTTCGACAGGGGGTCACTGAAGCTTTCTTT.

This clonotype has ten or more counts. The genes are TRBV5-1 and TRBJ2-3; no clear D gene. Trimming pared 1 base from V and 4 bases from J, leaving 10 bases between. Per germline, CDR1 SGHRS and CDR2 YFSETQ. The length of the CDR3 is 14 residues. This CDR3 is CASSLFELADTQYF. CDR3 in DNA: TGCGCCAGCAGCTTGTTTGAGCTCGCAGATACGCAGTATTTT.

This clonotype occurred many times. V gene TRBV20-1 combines with J gene TRBJ2-1; TRBD2 is a possible D gene (6 bases). From germline, CDR1 is DFQATT and CDR2 SNEGSKA (reference sequence). This CDR3 comprises 13 residues. V was pared by 6 bases and J by 0 bases, with 9 bases between. The CDR3: CSAPGSSYNEQFF. CDR3 nucleotide sequence: TGCAGTGCGCCCGGGAGCTCCTACAATGAGCAGTTCTTC.

The table lists this clonotype with many counts. This chain links TRBV7-2 with TRBJ2-7; D remains unclear. V was trimmed by 7 bases and J by 0 bases, leaving 13 bases between them. The CDR3 consists of 14 residues. Germline values: CDR1 SGHTA, CDR2 FQGNSA. CDR3 loop: CASTGIARSYEQYF. The DNA for the CDR3 is TGTGCCAGCACCGGAATAGCCCGCTCCTACGAGCAGTACTTC.

Ten or more counts support this clonotype. The rearrangement uses TRBV29-1 and TRBJ2-2, with 10 bases fitting TRBD1. The CDR3 is 15 amino acids. Germline CDR1 reads SQVTM; CDR2 reads ANQGSEA. V shed 5 bases, J shed 4 bases, and the junction held 7 bases outside the gene matches. DNA of the CDR3: TGCAGCGTTCATCCGGGACAGGGGAGCACCGGGGAGCTGTTTTTT. Translating gives CSVHPGQGSTGELFF.

This clonotype showed up many times. The CDR3 protein is CSARSDSLKKLFF. In nucleotides, the CDR3 is TGCAGTGCTAGAAGCGACAGCCTTAAAAAACTGTTTTTT. This rearrangement joins TRBV20-1 to TRBJ1-4; TRBD1 might be the D (5 bases). Trimming stripped 2 bases from V and 9 bases from J, with 13 bases between. The CDR3 contains 13 residues. Germline loops: CDR1 DFQATT, CDR2 SNEGSKA (reference sequence).

This clonotype was recorded at least ten times. The chain combines TRBV5-1 with TRBJ2-7; no clear D. The CDR3 sequence is 15 residues long. Trimming took 1 base from V and 2 from J, leaving 13 bases between them. Germline V CDR1 and CDR2: SGHRS, YFSETQ. CDR3 DNA sequence: TGCGCCAGCAGCTTGCGATCGGACGGTACCTACGAGCAGTACTTC. Its translation is CASSLRSDGTYEQYF.

This clonotype has ten or more counts. V is TRBV6-4 and J is TRBJ2-1; D gene ambiguous. Germline assignment: CDR1 MRHNA and CDR2 SNTAGT. The V end lost 8 bases, the J end lost 9 bases, and 17 bases lay between the germline ends. This CDR3 region has 13 residues. Here the CDR3 reads CASAVEPNLEQFF. CDR3 nucleotide sequence: TGTGCCAGCGCGGTGGAACCGAATCTTGAGCAGTTCTTC.

This clonotype has at least ten counts. The chain joins TRBV7-8 to TRBJ2-2, with 7 nucleotides matching TRBD1. The CDR3 is 15 residues long. J gave up 12 bases and V 2 bases, and 12 bases lay outside the gene matches. CDR1 SGHVS and CDR2 FQNEAQ come from the germline V gene. CDR3 amino acids: CASSLSRGGRTKLFF. DNA for the CDR3: TGTGCCAGCAGCTTATCCCGAGGGGGCCGGACGAAGCTGTTTTTT.

This clonotype was seen at least ten times. The CDR3, as DNA: TGCGCCAGCAGCCCTCCTGCAGATACGCAGTATTTT. This sequence encodes CASSPPADTQYF. This chain links TRBV5-1 with TRBJ2-3; D not certain. Germline CDR1 reads SGHRS; CDR2 reads YFSETQ. The CDR3 totals 12 residues. V was shortened by 4 bases and J by 4 bases, with 7 bases between the two germline ends.

In its sample, this clonotype was seen a few times. Given a much more abundant clone one base away, this may be a read error. Likely a read error: the CDR3 ends without its conserved phenylalanine or tryptophan. This chain joins TRBV20-1 and TRBJ2-7, with a possible D match to TRBD2 (7 bases). Germline V gene lookup returns CDR1 DFQATT and CDR2 SNEGSKA (reference sequence). Trimming removed 6 bases at V and 3 bases at J, with 15 bases between. The CDR3 consists of 13 residues. The CDR3 region is CSAPRGDNYEQYY. The CDR3 DNA follows: TGCAGTGCCCCCCGGGGGGACAACTACGAGCAGTACTAC.

This clonotype was detected ten times or more. The CDR3 here is CASSEIAGAPETQYF. DNA of the CDR3: TGTGCCAGCAGCGAAATAGCGGGAGCACCGGAGACCCAGTACTTC. V gene TRBV3-1 combines with J gene TRBJ2-5, with 9 bases aligning to TRBD2. Per the germline V gene, CDR1 is LGHDT and CDR2 is YNNKEL (reference sequence). V shed 5 bases, J shed 5 bases, and the junction held 9 bases outside the gene matches. The CDR3 runs to 15 residues.